What follows is one TCR beta chain and its context. Original processing methods: Amplifying reference gene primers gave estimates of nucleated cell counts. The repertoire was sequenced with immunoSEQ multiplex PCR; TCRdb's copy has only in-frame clones and lacks some. That table gives V, J and clone size, and the DNA gave D and trimming. The repertoire holds approximately 240,000 clones, with 86% as singletons. Participant reports of clinical history set cohort assignment. Between the trimmed V and J ends, which lost 1 base and 4 bases, there was a span of 16 bases. The CDR3 extends over 16 amino acids. Germline V gene lookup returns CDR1 SGHTA and CDR2 FQGNSA. This entry comes from a study of blood T cell repertoires in COVID-19. Across the whole study: The analysed material was cDNA or gDNA that came from T cells, B-cell-depleted T cells, or PBMCs.

The chain uses TRBV7-2 and TRBJ1-1; D call uncertain. Sample: PBMCs or T cells enriched from blood (not recorded which). This clonotype was sampled from a woman between 50 and 59 years old in a cohort exposed to, infected with or recovered from COVID-19 (not recorded which). The CDR3 protein is CASSLGSPGGGTEAFF. The CDR3 nucleotides are TGTGCCAGCAGCTTAGGGTCTCCGGGAGGTGGCACTGAAGCTTTCTTT.